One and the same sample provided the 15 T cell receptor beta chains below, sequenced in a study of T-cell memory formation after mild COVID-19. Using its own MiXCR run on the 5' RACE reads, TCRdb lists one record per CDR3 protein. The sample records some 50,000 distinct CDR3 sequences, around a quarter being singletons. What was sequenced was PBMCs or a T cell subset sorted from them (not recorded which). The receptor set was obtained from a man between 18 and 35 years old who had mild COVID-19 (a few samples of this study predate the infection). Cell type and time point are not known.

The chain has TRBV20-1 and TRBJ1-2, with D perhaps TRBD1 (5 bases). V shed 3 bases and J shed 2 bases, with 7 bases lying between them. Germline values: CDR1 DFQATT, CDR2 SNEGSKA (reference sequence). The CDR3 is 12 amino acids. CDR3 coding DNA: TGCAGTGCTAGGGGGGACAACTATGGCTACACCTTC. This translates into CSARGDNYGYTF.

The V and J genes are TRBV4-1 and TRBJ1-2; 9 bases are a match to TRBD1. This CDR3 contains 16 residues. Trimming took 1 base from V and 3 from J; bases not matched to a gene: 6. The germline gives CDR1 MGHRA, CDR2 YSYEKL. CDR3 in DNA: TGCGCCAGCAGCCAAGGGTCGAGGACAGGGGACTATGGCTACACCTTC. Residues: CASSQGSRTGDYGYTF.

CDR3: CASSLLGTGEGYTF. The CDR3 DNA follows: TGTGCCAGCAGTTTATTAGGGACAGGGGAAGGCTACACCTTC. The genes are TRBV27 and TRBJ1-2, with TRBD1 matching 10 bases. Germline CDR1 is MNHEY and CDR2 is SMNVEV (reference sequence). The CDR3 is 14 residues long. Trimming removed 1 base from V and 8 bases from J; junction bases left unmatched: 4.

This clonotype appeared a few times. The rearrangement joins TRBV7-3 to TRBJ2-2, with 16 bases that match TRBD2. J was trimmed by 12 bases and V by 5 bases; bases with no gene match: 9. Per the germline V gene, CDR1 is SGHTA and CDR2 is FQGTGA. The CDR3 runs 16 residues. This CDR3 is CASSAGLAGGPRKLFF. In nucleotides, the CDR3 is TGTGCCAGCAGCGCGGGACTAGCGGGGGGGCCGAGAAAGCTGTTTTTT.

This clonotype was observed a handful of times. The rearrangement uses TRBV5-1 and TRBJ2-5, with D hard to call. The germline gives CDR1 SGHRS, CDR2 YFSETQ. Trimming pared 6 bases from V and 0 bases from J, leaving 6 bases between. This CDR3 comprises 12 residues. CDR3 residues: CASMGYQETQYF. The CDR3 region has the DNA TGCGCCAGCATGGGGTACCAAGAGACCCAGTACTTC.

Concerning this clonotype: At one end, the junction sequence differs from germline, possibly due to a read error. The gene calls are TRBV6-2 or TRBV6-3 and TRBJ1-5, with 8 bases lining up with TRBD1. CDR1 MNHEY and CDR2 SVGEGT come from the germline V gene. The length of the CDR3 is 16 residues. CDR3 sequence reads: CASSLTPGGSNQSQHF. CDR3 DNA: TGTGCCAGCAGCCTAACCCCAGGGGGCAGCAATCAGTCCCAGCATTTT.

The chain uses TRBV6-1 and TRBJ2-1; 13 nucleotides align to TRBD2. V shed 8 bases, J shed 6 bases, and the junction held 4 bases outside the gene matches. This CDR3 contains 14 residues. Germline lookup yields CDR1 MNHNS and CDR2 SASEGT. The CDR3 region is CASLTSGGGNEQFF. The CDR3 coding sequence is TGTGCCAGCCTTACTAGCGGGGGGGGCAATGAGCAGTTCTTC.

In DNA, the CDR3 is TGCGCCAGCAGTCCAAGAACGAGTACTTTCGGGAACACCGGGGAGCTGTTTTTT. As protein: CASSPRTSTFGNTGELFF. The V gene is TRBV4-3, the J gene TRBJ2-2; D is unclear. The CDR3 loop spans 18 amino acids. In germline, CDR1 is LGHNA, CDR2 YSLEER. Trimming shortened V by 6 bases and J by 1 base, and 21 bases separated the two germline ends.

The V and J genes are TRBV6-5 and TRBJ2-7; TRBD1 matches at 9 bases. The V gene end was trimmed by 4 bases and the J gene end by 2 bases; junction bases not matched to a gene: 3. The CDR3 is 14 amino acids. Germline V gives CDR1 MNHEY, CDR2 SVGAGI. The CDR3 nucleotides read TGTGCCAGCAGTTTGGGACAGGGAACCTACGAGCAGTACGTC. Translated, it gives CASSLGQGTYEQYV.

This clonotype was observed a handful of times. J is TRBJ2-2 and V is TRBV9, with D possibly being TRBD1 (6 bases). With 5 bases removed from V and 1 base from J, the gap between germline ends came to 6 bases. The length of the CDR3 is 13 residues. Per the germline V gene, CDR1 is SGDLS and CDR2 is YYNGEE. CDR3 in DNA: TGTGCCAGCAGGACAGGGAACACCGGGGAGCTGTTTTTT. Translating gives CASRTGNTGELFF.

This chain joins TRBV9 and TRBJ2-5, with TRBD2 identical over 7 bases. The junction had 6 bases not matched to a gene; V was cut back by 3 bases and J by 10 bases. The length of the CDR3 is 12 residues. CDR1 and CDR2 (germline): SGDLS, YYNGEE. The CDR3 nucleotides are TGTGCCAGCAGCGGGGAGGGTAGTCACCAGTACTTC. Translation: CASSGEGSHQYF.

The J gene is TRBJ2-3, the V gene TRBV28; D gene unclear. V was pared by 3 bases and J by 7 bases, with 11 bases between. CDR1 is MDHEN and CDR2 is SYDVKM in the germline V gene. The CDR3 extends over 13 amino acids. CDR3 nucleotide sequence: TGTGCCAGCAGTTTGGTACGAGCCTATACGCAGTATTTT. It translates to CASSLVRAYTQYF.

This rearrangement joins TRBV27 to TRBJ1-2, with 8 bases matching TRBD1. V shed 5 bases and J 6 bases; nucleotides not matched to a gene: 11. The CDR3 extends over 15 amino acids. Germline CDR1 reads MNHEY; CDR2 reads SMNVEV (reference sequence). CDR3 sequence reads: CASSPRDRKLDGYTF. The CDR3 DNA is TGTGCCAGCAGTCCGCGGGACAGGAAATTGGATGGCTACACCTTC.

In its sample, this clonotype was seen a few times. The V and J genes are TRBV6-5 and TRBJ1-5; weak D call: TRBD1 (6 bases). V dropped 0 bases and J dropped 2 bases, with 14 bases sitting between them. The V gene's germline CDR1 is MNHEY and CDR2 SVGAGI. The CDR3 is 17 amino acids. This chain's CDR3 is CASSYSASGAGNQPQHF. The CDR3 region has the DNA TGTGCCAGCAGTTACTCGGCCTCAGGGGCAGGCAATCAGCCCCAGCATTTT.

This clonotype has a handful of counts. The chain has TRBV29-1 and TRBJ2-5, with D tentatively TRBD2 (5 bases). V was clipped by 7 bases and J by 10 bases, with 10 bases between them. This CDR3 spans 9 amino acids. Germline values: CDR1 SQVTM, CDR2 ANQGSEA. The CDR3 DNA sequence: TGCAGCGGAGGGAAGGACCAGTACTTC. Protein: CSGGKDQYF.